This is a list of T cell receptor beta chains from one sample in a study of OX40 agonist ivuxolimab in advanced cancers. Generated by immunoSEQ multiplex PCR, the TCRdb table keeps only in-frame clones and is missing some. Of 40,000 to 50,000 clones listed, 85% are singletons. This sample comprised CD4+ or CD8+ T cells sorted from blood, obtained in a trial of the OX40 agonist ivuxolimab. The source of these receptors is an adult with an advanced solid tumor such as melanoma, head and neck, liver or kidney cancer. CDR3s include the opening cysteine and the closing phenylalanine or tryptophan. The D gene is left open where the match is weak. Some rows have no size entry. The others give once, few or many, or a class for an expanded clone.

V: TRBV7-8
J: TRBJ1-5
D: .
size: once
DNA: TGTGCCAGCAGCTTACGCGGACATCAGCCCCAGCATTTT
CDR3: CASSLRGHQPQHF

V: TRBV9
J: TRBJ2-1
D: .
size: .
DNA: TGTGCCAGCAGCGTAGAGACCGGGGCCGTCTGGAACAATGAGCAGTTCTTC
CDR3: CASSVETGAVWNNEQFF

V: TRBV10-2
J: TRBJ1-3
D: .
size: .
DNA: TGCGCCAGCAGTGAGTCGAATAGGGGCAGAAACACCATATATTTT
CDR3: CASSESNRGRNTIYF

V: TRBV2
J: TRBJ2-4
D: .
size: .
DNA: TGTGCCAGCAGTGAAGACATAGGAATCGAAAACATTCAGTACTTC
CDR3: CASSEDIGIENIQYF

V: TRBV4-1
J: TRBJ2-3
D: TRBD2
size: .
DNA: TGCGCCAGCAGCCGAGGTTTATTCGGCGGGAGAGGTTCAGATACGCAGTATTTT
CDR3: CASSRGLFGGRGSDTQYF

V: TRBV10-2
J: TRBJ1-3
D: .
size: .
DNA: TGCGCCAGCAGTGCCACAGGGACTGGAAACACCATATATTTT
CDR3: CASSATGTGNTIYF

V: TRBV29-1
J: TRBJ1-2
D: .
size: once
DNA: TGCAGCGTTGAAGATCGTCGGGGCATCGGGAACTATGGCTACACCTTC
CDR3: CSVEDRRGIGNYGYTF

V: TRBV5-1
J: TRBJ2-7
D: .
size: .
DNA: TGCGCCCCGCGGCAGAGCTCCTACGAGCAGTACTTC
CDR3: CAPRQSSYEQYF

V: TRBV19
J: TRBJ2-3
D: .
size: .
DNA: TGTGCCAGTAGTATAAGAGGCGGGCTGGCGGATACGCAGTATTTT
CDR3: CASSIRGGLADTQYF

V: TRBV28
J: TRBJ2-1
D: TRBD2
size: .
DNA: TGTGCCAGCAGTTGGACTAGGGTTGGTGAGCAGTTCTTC
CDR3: CASSWTRVGEQFF

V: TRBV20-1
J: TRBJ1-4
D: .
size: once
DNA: TGCAGTGCTCTATTGGGAGAAAAACTGTTTTTT
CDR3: CSALLGEKLFF

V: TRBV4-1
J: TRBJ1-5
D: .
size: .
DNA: TGCGCCAGCAGCCAAGTGGTCCTACTCAGCAATCAGCCCCAGCATTTT
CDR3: CASSQVVLLSNQPQHF

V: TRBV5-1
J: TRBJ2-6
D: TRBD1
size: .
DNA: TGCGCCAGCAGCGGGGGGACAGGGCTATACCCTGGGGCCAACGTCCTGACTTTC
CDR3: CASSGGTGLYPGANVLTF

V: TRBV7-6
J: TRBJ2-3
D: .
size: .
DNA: TGTGCCAGCAGCTTATTAACCACGGGCACAGATACGCAGTATTTT
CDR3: CASSLLTTGTDTQYF

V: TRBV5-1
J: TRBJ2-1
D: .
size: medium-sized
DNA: TGCGCCAGCAGGATGCTACCGGGACCCGAAAATGAGCAGTTCTTC
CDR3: CASRMLPGPENEQFF

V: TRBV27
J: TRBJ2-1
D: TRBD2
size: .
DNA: TGTGCCAGCAGTTCTATAGCGGGACTCCCCAGCAATGAGCAGTTCTTC
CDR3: CASSSIAGLPSNEQFF

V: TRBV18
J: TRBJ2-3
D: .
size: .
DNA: TGTGCCAGCTCACCACGAAAGGGTATGACAGATACGCAGTATTTT
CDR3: CASSPRKGMTDTQYF

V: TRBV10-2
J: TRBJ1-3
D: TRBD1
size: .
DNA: TGCGCCAGCACCGGCGGGCAGGGGGTAAACACCATATATTTT
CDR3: CASTGGQGVNTIYF

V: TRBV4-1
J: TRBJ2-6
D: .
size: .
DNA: TGCGCCAGCAGCCAATTGGAAGGGGTGGCCAACGTCCTGACTTTC
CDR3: CASSQLEGVANVLTF

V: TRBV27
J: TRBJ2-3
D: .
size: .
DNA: TGTGCCAGCAGTTTCCGAGCGGGTACCACAGATACGCAGTATTTT
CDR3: CASSFRAGTTDTQYF

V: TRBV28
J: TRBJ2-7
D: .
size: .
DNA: TGTGCCAGCAGAGGAAGCCAGGGGCGGTTGGGGGAGCAGTACTTC
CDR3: CASRGSQGRLGEQYF

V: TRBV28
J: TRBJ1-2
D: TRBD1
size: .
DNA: TGTGCCAGCAGTCTATTCACAGGGGGCCTGAATGGCTACACCTTC
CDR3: CASSLFTGGLNGYTF

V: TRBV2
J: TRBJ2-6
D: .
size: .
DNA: TGTGCCAGCAGGGAAACTGGGGCCAACGTCCTGACTTTC
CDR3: CASRETGANVLTF

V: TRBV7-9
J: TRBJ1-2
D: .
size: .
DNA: TGTGCCAGCAGCCCGCGGGACTCCGGGAGAAGCTATGGCTACACCTTC
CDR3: CASSPRDSGRSYGYTF